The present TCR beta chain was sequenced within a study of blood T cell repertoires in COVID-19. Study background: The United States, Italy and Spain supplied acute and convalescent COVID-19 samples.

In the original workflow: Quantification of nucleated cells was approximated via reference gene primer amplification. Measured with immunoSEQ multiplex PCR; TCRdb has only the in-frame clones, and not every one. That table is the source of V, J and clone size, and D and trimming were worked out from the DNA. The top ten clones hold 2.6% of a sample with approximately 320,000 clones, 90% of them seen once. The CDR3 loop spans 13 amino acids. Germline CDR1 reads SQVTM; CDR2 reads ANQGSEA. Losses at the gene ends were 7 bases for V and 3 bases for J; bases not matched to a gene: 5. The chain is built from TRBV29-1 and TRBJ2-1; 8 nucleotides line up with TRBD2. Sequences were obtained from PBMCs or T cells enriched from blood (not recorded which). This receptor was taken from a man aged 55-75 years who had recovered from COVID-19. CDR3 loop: CSAPGLGYNEQFF. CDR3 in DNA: TGCAGCGCCCCGGGACTAGGCTACAATGAGCAGTTCTTC.